This TCR beta chain was observed in a study of Ad26.COV2.S vaccination and SARS-CoV-2 variants. Study summary: Recipients of Ad26.COV2.S got it intramuscularly, once or twice 56 days apart.

Sequencing was performed with immunoSEQ multiplex PCR; in TCRdb, only in-frame clones are kept and a portion is missing. The sample holds about 480,000 clones, roughly 89% seen once. The V end lost 8 bases, the J end lost 5 bases, and 13 bases lay between the germline ends. CDR3 length: 14 residues. Germline V gene sequence: CDR1 LNHDA, CDR2 SQIVND (reference sequence). Treatment reported: around 19 received Ad26.COV2.S at low or high dose, single or two shots; roughly five received placebo; per-sample allocation not given. Sampling happened 63 days after the first vaccine or placebo injection. The donor was a Boston adult aged 18-55 years.

This rearrangement joins TRBV19 to TRBJ1-6; D uncertain. Here the sequenced sample was peripheral blood, taken in a trial of Ad26.COV2.S vaccine versus placebo. The sequence came from a person between 18 and 65 years old who received the Ad26.COV2.S COVID-19 vaccine or a placebo. The CDR3 DNA reads TGTGCCAGTTCAGGTTGGCGTGATAATTCACCCCTCCACTTT. This translates into CASSGWRDNSPLHF.